This TCR beta chain was obtained from a study of blood T cell repertoires in COVID-19. This clone showed up just a few times. The table came from immunoSEQ multiplex PCR; TCRdb's copy has only in-frame clones and leaves some out. The table includes approximately 300,000 clones, 85% to 90% detected once. V trimming: 0 bases; J trimming: 4 bases; junction bases outside the gene matches: 1. Germline loops: CDR1 ENHRY, CDR2 SYGVKD. The CDR3 has 14 residues. The receptor's source is a woman aged 25-40 years with COVID-19, enrolled during active disease. V gene TRBV10-3 combines with J gene TRBJ1-2; 8 bases align to TRBD1. Sample: peripheral blood. Here the CDR3 DNA reads TGTGCCATCAGTGAGTCAGACAGGGGCTATGGCTACACCTTC. Translating it yields CAISESDRGYGYTF.